A single sample is the source of the 19 T cell receptor beta chains below, sequenced in a study of spatial heterogeneity in lung cancer. Specified time point: sample taken at primary tumor resection. In each case, whole RNA from tumor, nontumor lung or frozen PBMC was sequenced unsorted. TCRdb used MiXCR to reprocess the 5' RACE reads, holding one entry per CDR3 protein. The sample carries about 82,000 distinct CDR3 sequences, 10% to 15% recorded once. The sequencing here drew on PBMCs, taken at surgery. These receptors were obtained from a male donor with early-stage non-small cell lung cancer.

This clonotype was found many times. The rearrangement uses TRBV10-2 and TRBJ1-5; D ambiguous. Deletions cut 3 bases from V and 1 base from J, with 7 bases between. This CDR3 has 14 amino acids. CDR1 is WSHSY and CDR2 is SAAADI in the germline V gene. As DNA, the CDR3 is TGCGCCAGCAGTGATGGGGTGAGCAATCAGCCCCAGCATTTT. This sequence encodes CASSDGVSNQPQHF.

This clonotype has ten or more counts. V and J are TRBV4-1 and TRBJ1-5; TRBD1 is a possible D gene (6 bases). This CDR3 is built from 14 residues. Between the trimmed V and J ends, which lost 1 base and 3 bases, there was a span of 7 bases. The germline CDR1 and CDR2 sequences are MGHRA and YSYEKL. CDR3 amino acids: CASSQGTDNQPQHF. The CDR3 bases are TGCGCCAGCAGCCAAGGGACAGACAATCAGCCCCAGCATTTT.

This chain uses TRBV7-2 with TRBJ2-3; 13 positions match TRBD2. The V and J ends lost 2 bases and 4 bases, in that order; junction bases with no gene match: 3. The length of the CDR3 is 16 residues. Germline CDR1 SGHTA, CDR2 FQGNSA. CDR3 in amino acids: CASSLKLAGGPDTQYF. The CDR3 nucleotides are TGTGCCAGCAGCTTAAAACTAGCGGGAGGGCCAGATACGCAGTATTTT.

This clonotype came up a few times. The gene calls are TRBV29-1 and TRBJ2-5, with unresolved D. CDR3 length: 11 amino acids. The V gene's germline CDR1 is SQVTM and CDR2 ANQGSEA. CDR3 sequence: CSAVGQETQYF. CDR3 nucleotide sequence: TGCAGTGCAGTCGGTCAAGAGACCCAGTACTTC. The variable domain in full, with the rest retrieved from reference TRBV29-1 and TRBJ2-5, is SAVISQKPSRDICQRGTSLTIQCQVDSQVTMMFWYRQQPGQSLTLIATANQGSEATYESGFVIDKFPISRPNLTFSTLTVSNMSPEDSSIYLCSAVGQETQYFGPGTRLLVL.

V usage is TRBV15 and J usage is TRBJ2-7; weak D call: TRBD2 (5 bases). The germline V gene encodes CDR1 LNHNV and CDR2 YYDKDF (reference sequence). CDR3 length: 13 amino acids. Trimming left V 1 base short and J 5 bases short, with 9 bases between. The CDR3 reads CATSRVAGHEQYF. CDR3 nucleotide sequence: TGTGCCACCAGCAGAGTCGCGGGCCACGAGCAGTACTTC.

The sample holds a few counts of this clonotype. The chain couples TRBV19 to TRBJ2-7; TRBD2 matches at 10 bases. This CDR3 has 12 residues. V shed 10 bases and J 7 bases; nucleotides not matched to a gene: 7. Germline V gene sequence: CDR1 LNHDA, CDR2 SQIVND (reference sequence). The DNA for the CDR3 is TGTGCCAATAAAGCGGGGGGGGAAGAGCAGTACTTC. Its protein is CANKAGGEEQYF.

The table lists this clonotype with a few counts. This sequence joins TRBV10-3 and TRBJ2-3; 12 bases match TRBD2. This CDR3 is 17 amino acids long. Germline V lookup: CDR1 ENHRY, CDR2 SYGVKD. The J segment lost 2 bases and the V segment lost 2 bases, leaving 5 bases of the junction unmatched. DNA for the CDR3: TGTGCCATCAGTGAGACGGCTAGCGGGGGGGACACAGATACGCAGTATTTT. Protein: CAISETASGGDTDTQYF.

The rearrangement uses TRBV19 and TRBJ2-4; D may be TRBD1 (6 bases). The CDR3 extends over 13 amino acids. Germline V gene sequence: CDR1 LNHDA, CDR2 SQIVND (reference sequence). The V end was cut by 6 bases, the J end by 7 bases, with 13 bases between. The CDR3 spells CASSPNRENIQYF. The CDR3 coding sequence is TGTGCCAGTAGCCCTAACAGGGAGAACATTCAGTACTTC.

This clonotype was picked up a small number of times. The chain carries TRBV7-2 and TRBJ2-7, with 9 nucleotides matching TRBD1. V lost 1 base and J lost 4; bases outside the gene matches: 8. There are 16 residues in the CDR3. Germline V gives CDR1 SGHTA, CDR2 FQGNSA. CDR3 loop: CASSLEGTGYLYEQYF. As DNA, the CDR3 is TGTGCCAGCAGCTTAGAAGGGACAGGGTACCTTTACGAGCAGTACTTC.

This clonotype is medium-sized (0.01 to 0.1%). This rearrangement joins TRBV20-1 to TRBJ1-5, with D possibly TRBD1 on 5 matching bases. Germline V gene data show CDR1 as DFQATT and CDR2 as SNEGSKA (reference sequence). This CDR3 contains 16 residues. The V end was cut by 1 base, the J end by 4 bases, with 17 bases between. CDR3 protein: CSARGVGDPGNQPQHF. The CDR3 region has the DNA TGCAGTGCTAGAGGAGTAGGGGACCCGGGAAATCAGCCCCAGCATTTT.

The V and J genes are TRBV14 and TRBJ2-7, with TRBD1 matching 8 bases. Germline values: CDR1 SGHDN, CDR2 FVKESK. With V trimmed by 1 base and J by 3 bases, 2 bases remained unmatched. The CDR3 totals 14 residues. Here the CDR3 reads CASSQVGQGYEQYF. The CDR3 DNA reads TGTGCCAGCAGCCAAGTTGGACAGGGCTACGAGCAGTACTTC.

The chain joins TRBV5-1 to TRBJ1-1, with TRBD1 identical over 10 bases. Per germline, CDR1 SGHRS and CDR2 YFSETQ. The CDR3 is made up of 17 amino acids. The trim removed 4 bases at V and 4 bases at J, leaving 13 bases unmatched. CDR3 in amino acids: CASSESPGTGVGTEAFF. The CDR3 DNA sequence: TGCGCCAGCAGCGAAAGTCCCGGGACAGGGGTGGGCACTGAAGCTTTCTTT.

In this sample, this clonotype turned up a few times. This chain links TRBV20-1 with TRBJ2-3, with D maybe TRBD2 (6 bases). Trimming shortened V by 3 bases and J by 1 base, and 14 bases separated the two germline ends. Germline values: CDR1 DFQATT, CDR2 SNEGSKA (reference sequence). The CDR3 extends over 15 amino acids. The CDR3 DNA reads as TGCAGTGCTAGCCCCTCGCTAGCGCGCACAGATACGCAGTATTTT. Translated: CSASPSLARTDTQYF.

V is TRBV24-1 and J is TRBJ2-3; TRBD1 might be the D (6 bases). The CDR3 covers 14 residues. The germline V gene encodes CDR1 KGHDR and CDR2 SFDVKD. The V end lost 3 bases, the J end lost 2 bases, and 8 bases lay between the germline ends. CDR3 region: CATSDRTDTDTQYF. CDR3 nucleotide sequence: TGTGCCACCAGTGATAGGACAGACACAGATACGCAGTATTTT.

The chain couples TRBV7-9 to TRBJ2-3; TRBD1 aligns across 12 bases. CDR1 is SEHNR and CDR2 is FQNEAQ in the germline V gene (reference sequence). After removal of 1 base from V and 6 bases from J, the junction contained 5 bases not matched to a gene. The CDR3 sequence is 16 residues long. The CDR3 here is CASSLDGTGGLDTQYF. Here the CDR3 DNA reads TGTGCCAGCAGCTTAGATGGGACAGGGGGCCTCGATACGCAGTATTTT.

This clonotype came up a few times. V is TRBV10-3 and J is TRBJ2-1, with D unresolved. The CDR3 has 12 residues. Germline loops: CDR1 ENHRY, CDR2 SYGVKD. Trimming shortened V by 11 bases and J by 0 bases, and 8 bases separated the two germline ends. CDR3 amino acids: CAVKGSYNEQFF. The CDR3 DNA follows: TGTGCCGTAAAAGGCTCCTACAATGAGCAGTTCTTC.

This clonotype was picked up a small number of times. V usage is TRBV10-3 and J usage is TRBJ2-3; D remains unclear. Trimming stripped 3 bases from V and 0 bases from J, with 16 bases between. Germline V gene data show CDR1 as ENHRY and CDR2 as SYGVKD. The CDR3 contains 17 residues. DNA for the CDR3: TGTGCCATCAGTGATGAATTCAGCTCCCCTAGCACAGATACGCAGTATTTT. It codes for CAISDEFSSPSTDTQYF.

This clonotype was observed at least ten times. J is TRBJ1-2 and V is TRBV2; TRBD1 matches at 7 bases. The J segment lost 1 base and the V segment lost 4 bases, leaving 3 bases of the junction unmatched. This CDR3 spans 14 amino acids. Germline loops: CDR1 SNHLY, CDR2 FYNNEI. The CDR3 nucleotides are TGTGCCAGCAGTGGGCAGGGGGTTAACTATGGCTACACCTTC. It specifies CASSGQGVNYGYTF.

The chain uses TRBV29-1 and TRBJ2-5; D may correspond to TRBD1 or TRBD2 (5 bases each). The germline CDR1 and CDR2 sequences are SQVTM and ANQGSEA. CDR3 length equals 12 residues. The V end lost 7 bases, the J end lost 5 bases, and 14 bases lay between the germline ends. CDR3 nucleotides: TGCAGCGCTGGGACGGATGGGGAGACCCAGTACTTC. This codes for CSAGTDGETQYF.